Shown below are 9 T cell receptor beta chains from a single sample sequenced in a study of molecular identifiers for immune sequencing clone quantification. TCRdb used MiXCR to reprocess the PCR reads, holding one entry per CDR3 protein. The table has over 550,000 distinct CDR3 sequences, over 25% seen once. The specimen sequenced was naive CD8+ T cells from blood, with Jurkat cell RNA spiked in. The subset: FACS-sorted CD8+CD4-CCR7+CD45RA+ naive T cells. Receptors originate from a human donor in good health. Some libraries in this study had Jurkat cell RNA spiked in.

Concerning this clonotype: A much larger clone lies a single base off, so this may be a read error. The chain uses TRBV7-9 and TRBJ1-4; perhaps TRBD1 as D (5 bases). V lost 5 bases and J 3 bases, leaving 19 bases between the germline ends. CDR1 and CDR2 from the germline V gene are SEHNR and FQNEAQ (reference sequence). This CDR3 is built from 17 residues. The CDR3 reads CASSDGDWGTANEKLFF. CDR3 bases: TGTGCCAGCAGCGATGGGGACTGGGGCACCGCTAATGAAAAACTGTTTTTT.

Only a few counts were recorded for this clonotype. The CDR3 sequence is CASSQDTGTRLDEQFF. DNA of the CDR3: TGCGCCAGCAGCCAAGATACCGGGACCAGACTGGATGAGCAGTTCTTC. This chain connects TRBV4-3 to TRBJ2-1; D may be TRBD1 or TRBD2 (5 bases each). Germline lookup yields CDR1 LGHNA and CDR2 YSLEER. V was pared by 0 bases and J by 8 bases, with 17 bases between. The CDR3 length is 16 residues.

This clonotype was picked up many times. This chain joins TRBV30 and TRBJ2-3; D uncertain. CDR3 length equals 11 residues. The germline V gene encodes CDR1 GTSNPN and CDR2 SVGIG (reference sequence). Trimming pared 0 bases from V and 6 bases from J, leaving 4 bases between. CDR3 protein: CAWSVVDTQYF. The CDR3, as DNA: TGTGCCTGGAGTGTGGTTGATACGCAGTATTTT.

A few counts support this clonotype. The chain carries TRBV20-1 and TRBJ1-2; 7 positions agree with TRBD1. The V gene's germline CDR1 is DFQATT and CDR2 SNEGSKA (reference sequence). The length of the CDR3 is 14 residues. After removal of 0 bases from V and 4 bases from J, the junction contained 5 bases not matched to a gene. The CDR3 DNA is TGCAGTGCTAGAGATCTACAGGGGTTCTATGGCTACACCTTC. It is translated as CSARDLQGFYGYTF.

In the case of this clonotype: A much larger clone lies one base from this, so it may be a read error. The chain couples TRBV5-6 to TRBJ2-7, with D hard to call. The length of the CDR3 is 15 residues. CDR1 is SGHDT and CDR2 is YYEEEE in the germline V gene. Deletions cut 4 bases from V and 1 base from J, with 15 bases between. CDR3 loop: CASSLGRSLSYEQYF. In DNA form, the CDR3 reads TGTGCCAGCAGCCTGGGCCGCAGTTTATCCTACGAGCAGTACTTC.

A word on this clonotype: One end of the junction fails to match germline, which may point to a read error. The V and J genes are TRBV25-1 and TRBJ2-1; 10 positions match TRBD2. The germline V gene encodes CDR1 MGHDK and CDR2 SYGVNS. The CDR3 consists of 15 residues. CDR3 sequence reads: CASSYSGRPYNEQFF. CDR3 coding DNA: TGTGCCAGCAGTTATAGCGGGAGGCCTTACAACGAGCAGTTCTTC.

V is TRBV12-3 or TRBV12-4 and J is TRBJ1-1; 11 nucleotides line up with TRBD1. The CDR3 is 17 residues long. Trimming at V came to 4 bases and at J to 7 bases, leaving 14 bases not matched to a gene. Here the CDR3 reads CASSSGSGTGGVGEAFF. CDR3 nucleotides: TGTGCCAGCAGTTCGGGTTCCGGGACAGGGGGGGTCGGTGAAGCTTTCTTT.

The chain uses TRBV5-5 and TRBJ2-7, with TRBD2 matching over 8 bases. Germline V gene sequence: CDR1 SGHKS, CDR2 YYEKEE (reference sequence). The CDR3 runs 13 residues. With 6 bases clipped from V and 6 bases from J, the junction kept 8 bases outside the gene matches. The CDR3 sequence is CASKAGLAVEQYF. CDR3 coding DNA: TGTGCCAGCAAGGCAGGACTAGCAGTCGAGCAGTACTTC.

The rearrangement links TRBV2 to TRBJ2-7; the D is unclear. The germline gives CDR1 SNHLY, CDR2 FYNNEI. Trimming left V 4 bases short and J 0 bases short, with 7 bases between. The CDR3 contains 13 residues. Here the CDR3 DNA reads TGTGCCAGCAGTGGGATAACCTCCTACGAGCAGTACTTC. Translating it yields CASSGITSYEQYF. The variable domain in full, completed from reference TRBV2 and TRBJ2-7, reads EPEVTQTPSHQVTQMGQEVILRCVPISNHLYFYWYRQILGQKVEFLVSFYNNEISEKSEIFDDQFSVERPDGSNFTLKIRSTKLEDSAMYFCASSGITSYEQYFGPGTRLTVT.